A single sample gave rise to the 5 T cell receptor beta chains below, sequenced in a study of beta chain features in type 1 diabetes. The whole isolated RNA underwent reverse transcription, so sequencing captured expressed TCRB transcripts. Generated by immunoSEQ multiplex PCR, the TCRdb table keeps only in-frame clones and is missing some. The sample has approximately 150,000 clones; 10% are singletons. Specimen: naive CD4+ T cells from blood. Receptor source: a man aged 18 to 35 in good health.

The chain combines TRBV29-1 with TRBJ2-1, with 10 bases aligning to TRBD1. Germline-derived CDR1 and CDR2 are SQVTM and ANQGSEA. V dropped 3 bases and J dropped 6; count of bases not matched to a gene: 2. The CDR3 runs to 13 residues. The CDR3 DNA sequence: TGCAGCGTTGACAGGACAGGGGGCAATGAGCAGTTCTTC. This sequence encodes CSVDRTGGNEQFF.

The V call is TRBV19, the J call TRBJ2-3; 7 bases are shared with TRBD1. CDR1 and CDR2 from the germline V gene are LNHDA and SQIVND (reference sequence). V shed 10 bases and J 2 bases; nucleotides not matched to a gene: 6. This CDR3 contains 13 residues. CDR3 loop: CATIGTDTDTQYF. Written as DNA, the CDR3 is TGTGCCACCATAGGGACAGACACAGATACGCAGTATTTT.

The chain recombines TRBV19 with TRBJ2-2, with 8 bases identical to TRBD2. Losses at the gene ends were 3 bases for V and 6 bases for J; bases not matched to a gene: 6. Germline values: CDR1 LNHDA, CDR2 SQIVND (reference sequence). The CDR3 is 15 residues long. CDR3 sequence reads: CASSIIAGPPGELFF. CDR3 nucleotides: TGTGCCAGTAGTATTATAGCGGGGCCCCCCGGGGAGCTGTTTTTT. Together with reference TRBV19 and TRBJ2-2, the CDR3 gives the full variable domain: DGGITQSPKYLFRKEGQNVTLSCEQNLNHDAMYWYRQDPGQGLRLIYYSQIVNDFQKGDIAEGYSVSREKKESFPLTVTSAQKNPTAFYLCASSIIAGPPGELFFGEGSRLTVL.

This clone has a handful of counts. CDR3 nucleotide sequence: TGTGCCAGCAGCTTAGGGCAGGGGGGTAGAGAGACCCAGTACTTC. This translates into CASSLGQGGRETQYF. The chain recombines TRBV11-2 with TRBJ2-5; D may be TRBD1 (7 bases). V lost 1 base and J lost 4, with 13 bases in between. Per germline, CDR1 SGHAT and CDR2 FQNNGV. CDR3 length: 15 residues.

This chain uses TRBV10-2 with TRBJ2-5, with 13 bases fitting TRBD2. In germline, CDR1 is WSHSY, CDR2 SAAADI. This CDR3 spans 15 amino acids. The V and J ends lost 8 bases and 1 base, in that order; junction bases with no gene match: 4. The CDR3 region is CASSRLAGGQETQYF. In nucleotides, the CDR3 is TGCGCCAGCTCCAGACTAGCGGGGGGCCAAGAGACCCAGTACTTC.